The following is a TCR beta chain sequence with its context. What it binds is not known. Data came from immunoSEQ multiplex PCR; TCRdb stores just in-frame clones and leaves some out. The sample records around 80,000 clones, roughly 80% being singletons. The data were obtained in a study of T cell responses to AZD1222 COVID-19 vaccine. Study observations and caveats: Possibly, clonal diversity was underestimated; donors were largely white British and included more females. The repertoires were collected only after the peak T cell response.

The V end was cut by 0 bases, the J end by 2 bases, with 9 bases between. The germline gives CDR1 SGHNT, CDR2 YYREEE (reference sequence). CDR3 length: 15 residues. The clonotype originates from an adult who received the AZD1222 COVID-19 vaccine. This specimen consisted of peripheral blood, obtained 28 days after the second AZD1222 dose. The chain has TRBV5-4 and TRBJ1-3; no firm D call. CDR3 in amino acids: CASSLEATAGNTIYF. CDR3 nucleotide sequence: TGTGCCAGCAGCTTGGAGGCCACGGCTGGAAACACCATATATTTT.